This TCR beta chain derives from a study of CD8 T cells in Susac syndrome. Germline loops: CDR1 DFQATT, CDR2 SNEGSKA (reference sequence). The trim removed 4 bases at V and 0 bases at J, leaving 14 bases unmatched. The CDR3 totals 18 residues. RNA, at about 0.45 to 1 ug, was reverse transcribed with random hexamers. TCRdb re-called the immunoSEQ multiplex PCR reads through MiXCR, storing one row per CDR3 protein. Among roughly 130,000 distinct CDR3 sequences listed, 90% to 95% were seen once. This clonotype was seen just once. Sequencing targeted TCR beta in T cells from blood (CD8+ and CD4+). Negative isolation was applied to CD8+ and CD4+ T cells, and FACS enrichment was applied to TEMRA cells.

The V gene is TRBV20-1, the J gene TRBJ2-3, with TRBD1 matching over 9 bases. Sequences were obtained from CD4+ T cells from PBMCs. The TCR comes from a human donor in good health. The CDR3 DNA is TGCAGTGCTACCTCTGGGGACAGGGATAGTCCTAGCACAGATACGCAGTATTTT. Protein product: CSATSGDRDSPSTDTQYF.